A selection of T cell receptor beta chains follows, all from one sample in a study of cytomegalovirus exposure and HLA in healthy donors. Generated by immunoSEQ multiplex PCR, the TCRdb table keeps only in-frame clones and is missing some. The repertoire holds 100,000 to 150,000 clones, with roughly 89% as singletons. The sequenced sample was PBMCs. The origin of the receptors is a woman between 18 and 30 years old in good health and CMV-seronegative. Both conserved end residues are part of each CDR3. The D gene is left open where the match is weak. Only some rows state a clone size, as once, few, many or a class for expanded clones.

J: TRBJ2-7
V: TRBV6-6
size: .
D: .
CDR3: CASSYYRQGSYEQYF
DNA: TGTGCCAGCAGTTATTACCGGCAGGGGTCCTACGAGCAGTACTTC

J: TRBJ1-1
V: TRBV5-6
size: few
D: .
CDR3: CASVGLSNTEAFF
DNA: TGTGCCAGTGTGGGCCTATCGAACACTGAAGCTTTCTTT

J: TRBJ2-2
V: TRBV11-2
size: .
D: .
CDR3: CASSPIDRNTGELFF
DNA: TGTGCCAGCAGCCCAATAGACAGGAACACCGGGGAGCTGTTTTTT

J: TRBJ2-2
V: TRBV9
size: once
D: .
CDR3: CASSPGFPGELFF
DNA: TGTGCCAGCAGCCCGGGTTTTCCCGGGGAGCTGTTTTTT

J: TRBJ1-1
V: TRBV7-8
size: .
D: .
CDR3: CASSRQYTEAFF
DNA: TGTGCCAGCAGCCGTCAGTACACTGAAGCTTTCTTT

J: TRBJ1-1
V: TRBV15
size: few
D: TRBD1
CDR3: CATGGAPRRQGRGTEAFF
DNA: TGTGCCACCGGCGGGGCCCCGCGAAGACAGGGACGAGGCACTGAAGCTTTCTTT

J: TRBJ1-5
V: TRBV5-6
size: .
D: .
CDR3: CASSLGTPNQPQHF
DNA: TGTGCCAGCAGCTTAGGGACACCGAATCAGCCCCAGCATTTT

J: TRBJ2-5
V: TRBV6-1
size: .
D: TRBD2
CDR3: CASSAASGEETQYF
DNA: TGTGCCAGCAGTGCCGCTAGCGGGGAAGAGACCCAGTACTTC

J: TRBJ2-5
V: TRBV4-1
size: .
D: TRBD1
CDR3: CASSRSVTGAVETQYF
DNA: TGCGCCAGCAGCCGGTCAGTAACAGGGGCGGTGGAGACCCAGTACTTC

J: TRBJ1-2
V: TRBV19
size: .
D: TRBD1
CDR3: CASSRQGSYGYTF
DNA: TGTGCCAGTAGTAGACAGGGGAGCTATGGCTACACCTTC

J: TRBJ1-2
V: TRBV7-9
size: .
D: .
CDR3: CASSLAPRRIHNYGYTF
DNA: TGTGCCAGCAGCTTAGCACCCCGGCGGATACATAACTATGGCTACACCTTC

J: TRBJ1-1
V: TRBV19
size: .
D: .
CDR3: CASSIVYRLNTEAFF
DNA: TGTGCCAGTAGTATAGTCTACCGTTTGAACACTGAAGCTTTCTTT

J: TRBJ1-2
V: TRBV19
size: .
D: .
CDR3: CASSPMRVRGYTF
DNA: TGTGCCAGTAGTCCTATGAGAGTGCGGGGCTACACCTTC

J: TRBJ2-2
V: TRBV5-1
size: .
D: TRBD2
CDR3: CASTSRGVTGELFF
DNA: TGCGCCAGCACTAGCCGGGGGGTCACCGGGGAGCTGTTTTTT

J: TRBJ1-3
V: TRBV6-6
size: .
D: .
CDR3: CASSPSGGTGNTIYF
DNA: TGTGCCAGCAGTCCGTCTGGGGGGACTGGAAACACCATATATTTT

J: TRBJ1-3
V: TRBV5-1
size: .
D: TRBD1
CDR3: CASSLLGQGGNTIYF
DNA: TGCGCCAGCAGCTTGCTGGGACAGGGTGGAAACACCATATATTTT

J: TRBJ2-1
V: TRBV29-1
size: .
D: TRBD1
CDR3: CSVDGRGPYNEQFF
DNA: TGCAGCGTTGACGGCAGGGGGCCCTACAATGAGCAGTTCTTC

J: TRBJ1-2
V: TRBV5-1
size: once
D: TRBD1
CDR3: CASTVQGGGGYTF
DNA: TGCGCCAGCACCGTGCAGGGGGGAGGTGGCTACACCTTC

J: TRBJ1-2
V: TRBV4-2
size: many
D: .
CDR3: CASSQGGPYGYTF
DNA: TGTGCCAGCAGCCAAGGGGGCCCCTATGGCTACACCTTC

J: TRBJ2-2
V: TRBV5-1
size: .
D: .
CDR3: CASSPQKGRAGELFF
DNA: TGCGCCAGCAGCCCTCAAAAGGGGCGCGCCGGGGAGCTGTTTTTT

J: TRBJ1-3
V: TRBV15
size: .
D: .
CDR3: CATSRTVSGNTIYF
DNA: TGTGCCACTAGTAGGACAGTCTCTGGAAACACCATATATTTT

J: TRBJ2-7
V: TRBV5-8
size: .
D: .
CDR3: CASSLQNSYEQYF
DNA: TGTGCCAGCAGCTTACAGAACTCCTACGAGCAGTACTTC

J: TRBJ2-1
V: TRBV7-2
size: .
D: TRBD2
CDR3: CASSPTSGGGDEQFF
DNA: TGTGCCAGCAGCCCTACTAGCGGGGGAGGCGATGAGCAGTTCTTC

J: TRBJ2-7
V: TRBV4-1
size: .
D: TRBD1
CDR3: CASSPGQGGEQYF
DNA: TGCGCCAGCAGCCCCGGACAGGGGGGCGAGCAGTACTTC

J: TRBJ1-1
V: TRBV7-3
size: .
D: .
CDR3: CASSPSGENTEAFF
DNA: TGTGCCAGCAGCCCAAGCGGGGAGAACACTGAAGCTTTCTTT

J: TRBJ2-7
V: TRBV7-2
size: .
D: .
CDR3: CASSPTLLREEQYF
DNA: TGTGCCAGCAGCCCCACCCTACTACGAGAGGAGCAGTACTTC

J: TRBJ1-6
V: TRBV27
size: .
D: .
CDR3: CASSLFSNSYNSPLHF
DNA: TGTGCCAGCAGTTTATTTTCAAACTCCTATAATTCACCCCTCCACTTT

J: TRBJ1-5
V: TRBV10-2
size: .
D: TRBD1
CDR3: CASRGQGTGGNQPQHF
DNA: TGCGCCAGCAGGGGGCAGGGGACAGGGGGCAATCAGCCCCAGCATTTT

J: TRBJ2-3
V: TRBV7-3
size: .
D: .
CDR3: CASSRDSLTDTQYF
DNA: TGTGCCAGCAGCCGGGACTCACTCACAGATACGCAGTATTTT

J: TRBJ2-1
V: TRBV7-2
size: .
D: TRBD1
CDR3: CASSLGDREVEEQFF
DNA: TGTGCCAGCAGCTTAGGGGACAGGGAGGTGGAGGAGCAGTTCTTC

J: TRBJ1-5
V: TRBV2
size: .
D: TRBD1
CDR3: CASSKGQGSSQPQHF
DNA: TGTGCCAGCAGCAAGGGACAGGGGAGTAGTCAGCCCCAGCATTTT

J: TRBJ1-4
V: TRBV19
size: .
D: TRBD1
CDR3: CACAGAGTGDEKLFF
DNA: TGTGCCTGCGCTGGAGCCGGGACAGGGGACGAAAAACTGTTTTTT

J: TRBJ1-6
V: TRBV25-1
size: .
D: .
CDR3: CASSEFEGPTSPLHF
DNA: TGTGCCAGCAGTGAATTTGAGGGCCCAACATCACCCCTCCACTTT

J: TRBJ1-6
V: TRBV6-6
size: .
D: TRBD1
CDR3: CASCGGQGGIPLHF
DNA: TGTGCCAGCTGCGGGGGACAGGGGGGGATACCCCTCCACTTT

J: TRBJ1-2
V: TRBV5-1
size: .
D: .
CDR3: CASSPRPNYGYTF
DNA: TGCGCCAGCAGCCCCAGGCCGAACTATGGCTACACCTTC

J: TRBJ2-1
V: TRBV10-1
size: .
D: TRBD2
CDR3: CASARRAGMSYNEQFF
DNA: TGCGCCAGCGCACGTCGAGCGGGGATGTCCTACAATGAGCAGTTCTTC

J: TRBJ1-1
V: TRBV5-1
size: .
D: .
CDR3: CASSLVRGGEAFF
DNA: TGCGCCAGCAGCTTGGTTAGGGGGGGTGAAGCTTTCTTT

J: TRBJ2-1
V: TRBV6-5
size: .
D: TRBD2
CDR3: CASSQGLADVQEQFF
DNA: TGTGCCAGCAGTCAAGGACTAGCGGATGTTCAGGAGCAGTTCTTC

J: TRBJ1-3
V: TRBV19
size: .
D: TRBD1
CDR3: CASSELQGAGTGNTIYF
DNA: TGTGCCAGTAGTGAACTCCAGGGGGCAGGAACAGGAAACACCATATATTTT

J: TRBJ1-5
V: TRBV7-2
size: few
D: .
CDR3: CASSSDSNNQPQHF
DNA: TGTGCCAGCAGCTCAGACAGCAATAACCAGCCCCAGCATTTT

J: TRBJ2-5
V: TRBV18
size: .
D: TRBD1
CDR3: CASSRNLMTGAPQETQYF
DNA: TGTGCCAGCTCGCGGAACCTGATGACAGGGGCACCTCAAGAGACCCAGTACTTC

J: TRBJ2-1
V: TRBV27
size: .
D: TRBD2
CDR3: CASSPQRGGINEQFF
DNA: TGTGCCAGCAGTCCCCAGCGGGGGGGAATCAATGAGCAGTTCTTC

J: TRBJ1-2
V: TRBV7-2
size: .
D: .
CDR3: CASTLTAGADGYTF
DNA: TGTGCCAGCACCCTCACCGCAGGGGCAGATGGCTACACCTTC

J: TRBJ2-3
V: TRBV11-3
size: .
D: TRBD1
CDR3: CASSFRGSADTQYF
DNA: TGTGCCAGCAGCTTCAGGGGGAGTGCAGATACGCAGTATTTT

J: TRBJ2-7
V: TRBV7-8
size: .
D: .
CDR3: CASSARARGSEQYF
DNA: TGTGCCAGCAGCGCACGAGCCAGGGGATCCGAGCAGTACTTC

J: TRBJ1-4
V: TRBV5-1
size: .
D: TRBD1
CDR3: CASSLPGTGNEKLFF
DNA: TGCGCCAGCAGCTTACCCGGGACAGGGAATGAAAAACTGTTTTTT

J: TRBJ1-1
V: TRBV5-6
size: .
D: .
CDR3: CASSWTVNTEAFF
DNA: TGTGCCAGCAGCTGGACAGTGAACACTGAAGCTTTCTTT

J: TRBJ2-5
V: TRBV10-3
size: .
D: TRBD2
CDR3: CAISLAGGKETQYF
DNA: TGTGCCATCAGCTTAGCGGGGGGGAAAGAGACCCAGTACTTC

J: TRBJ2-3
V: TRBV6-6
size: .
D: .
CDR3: CASSFGQLNTDTQYF
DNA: TGTGCCAGCAGTTTCGGACAGCTGAACACAGATACGCAGTATTTT

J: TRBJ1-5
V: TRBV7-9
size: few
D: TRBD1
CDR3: CASSDDRENQPQHF
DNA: TGTGCCAGCAGCGATGACAGGGAAAATCAGCCCCAGCATTTT

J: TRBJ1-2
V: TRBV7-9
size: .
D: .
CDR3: CASSLVRGGYGYTF
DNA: TGTGCCAGCAGCTTAGTACGAGGGGGCTATGGCTACACCTTC

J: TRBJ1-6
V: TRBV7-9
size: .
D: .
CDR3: CASSRLSGPYNSPLHF
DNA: TGTGCCAGCAGCCGACTTAGCGGGCCCTATAATTCACCCCTCCACTTT

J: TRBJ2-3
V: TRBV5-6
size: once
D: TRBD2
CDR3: CASSSGGEDTQYF
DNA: TGTGCCAGCAGCTCTGGGGGGGAAGATACGCAGTATTTT

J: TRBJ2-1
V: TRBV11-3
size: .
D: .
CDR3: CASSLGRIRDEQFF
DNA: TGTGCCAGCAGCTTAGGGCGGATTCGGGATGAGCAGTTCTTC

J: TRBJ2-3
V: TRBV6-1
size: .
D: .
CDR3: CASTGPPGHTQYF
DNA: TGTGCCAGCACCGGCCCCCCTGGGCATACGCAGTATTTT